Listed here are 25 T cell receptor beta chains from one sample, sequenced in a study of beta chain features in type 1 diabetes. Isolated RNA was reverse transcribed in full, so expressed TCRB transcripts were sequenced. Measured with immunoSEQ multiplex PCR; TCRdb has only the in-frame clones, and not every one. The table has 310,000 or so clones, roughly 8% seen once. The sample was central memory CD4+ T cells from blood. These receptors originate from a woman between 18 and 29 years old in good health.

This clone has a count of ten or more. V gene TRBV4-3 combines with J gene TRBJ1-5; the D gene is possibly TRBD1 (5 bases). The CDR3 length is 13 residues. CDR1 and CDR2 (germline): LGHNA, YSLEER. Trimming took 5 bases from V and 5 from J, leaving 10 bases between them. DNA for the CDR3: TGCGCCAGCAGCTTAGGACAAGATCAGCCCCAGCATTTT. Protein product: CASSLGQDQPQHF.

This clone was recorded at least ten times. The chain joins TRBV6-1 to TRBJ2-1; TRBD2 aligns across 11 bases. The CDR3 has 16 residues. Per the germline V gene, CDR1 is MNHNS and CDR2 is SASEGT. Losses at the gene ends were 4 bases for V and 4 bases for J; bases not matched to a gene: 6. The CDR3 coding sequence is TGTGCCAGCAGTGGAAAACTAGCGGGAGTGTACAATGAGCAGTTCTTC. Amino acid sequence: CASSGKLAGVYNEQFF.

A few counts support this clone. The V gene is TRBV6-5, the J gene TRBJ2-7; D not certain. The CDR3 covers 11 residues. V lost 6 bases to trimming and J lost 2 bases, with 5 bases between them. CDR1 is MNHEY, CDR2 SVGAGI, per germline. The CDR3 bases are TGTGCCAGCAGGCAGGCCTACGAGCAGTACTTC. This translates into CASRQAYEQYF.

This clone was seen a handful of times. The V gene is TRBV2, the J gene TRBJ1-5, with a weak D call TRBD1 (5 bases). With 3 bases removed from V and 5 bases from J, the gap between germline ends came to 17 bases. CDR1 SNHLY and CDR2 FYNNEI come from the germline V gene. The CDR3 runs to 16 residues. This CDR3 is CASSEGRGTVYQPQHF. CDR3 DNA sequence: TGTGCCAGCAGTGAGGGGAGGGGTACGGTTTATCAGCCCCAGCATTTT.

This chain uses TRBV15 with TRBJ1-2, with 7 positions matching TRBD1. V lost 3 bases and J lost 12; bases outside the gene matches: 10. Germline CDR1 reads LNHNV; CDR2 reads YYDKDF (reference sequence). CDR3 size: 13 residues. In nucleotides, the CDR3 is TGTGCCACCAGCAGGGGGGGAGGGACAGCGAACACCTTC. It translates to CATSRGGGTANTF.

V usage is TRBV7-9 and J usage is TRBJ1-2; D is uncertain. V was trimmed by 5 bases and J by 4 bases, leaving 11 bases between them. The CDR3 totals 13 residues. Germline-derived CDR1 and CDR2 are SEHNR and FQNEAQ (reference sequence). CDR3 amino acids: CASSPRTSYGYTF. DNA for the CDR3: TGTGCCAGCAGCCCAAGGACCAGCTATGGCTACACCTTC. The variable domain in full, completed from reference TRBV7-9 and TRBJ1-2, reads DTGVSQNPRHKITKRGQNVTFRCDPISEHNRLYWYRQTLGQGPEFLTYFQNEAQLEKSRLLSDRFSAERPKGSFSTLEIQRTEQGDSAMYLCASSPRTSYGYTFGSGTRLTVV.

This clone occurred a few times. The chain combines TRBV6-5 with TRBJ2-1; the D is unclear. This CDR3 comprises 14 residues. V was trimmed by 5 bases and J by 5 bases, leaving 13 bases between them. Germline loops: CDR1 MNHEY, CDR2 SVGAGI. CDR3 in DNA: TGTGCCAGCAGTCCCGAAGCGAGGCACAATGAGCAGTTCTTC. Residues: CASSPEARHNEQFF.

This clone was found a few times. The rearrangement joins TRBV6-5 to TRBJ2-1, with D possibly being TRBD1 or TRBD2 (5 bases each). The CDR3 length is 15 residues. Looked up from germline, CDR1 is MNHEY and CDR2 is SVGAGI. V lost 0 bases and J lost 9, with 15 bases in between. Written as DNA, the CDR3 is TGTGCCAGCAGTTACTCCGGGACCAAAGTCGGTGAGCAGTTCTTC. Its translation: CASSYSGTKVGEQFF.

In this sample, this clone turned up a few times. The rearrangement links TRBV5-1 to TRBJ2-3, with TRBD2 matching 12 bases. There are 14 residues in the CDR3. CDR1 and CDR2 from the germline V gene are SGHRS and YFSETQ. Trimming cost V 3 bases and J 7 bases; bases outside gene matches: 3. CDR3 residues: CASSSTSGSNTQYF. The CDR3 nucleotides are TGCGCCAGCAGCTCGACTAGCGGGAGTAATACGCAGTATTTT.

The sample holds many counts of this clone. The chain is built from TRBV18 and TRBJ1-1; D gene uncertain. The germline V and J ends were trimmed by 3 bases and 5 bases, with 13 bases remaining between them. This CDR3 comprises 14 residues. Germline V lookup: CDR1 KGHSH, CDR2 LQKENI. The CDR3 DNA sequence: TGTGCCAGCTCACCCGGGAGAGAGAATACTGAAGCTTTCTTT. Translated: CASSPGRENTEAFF.

This clone occurred a few times. The chain recombines TRBV5-1 with TRBJ2-1; no clear D. CDR1 is SGHRS, CDR2 YFSETQ, per germline. The CDR3 runs 14 residues. The V end was cut by 4 bases, the J end by 8 bases, with 16 bases between. CDR3 in DNA: TGCGCCAGCAGCGAAGGCCCGAGTATGGATGAGCAGTTCTTC. Translated: CASSEGPSMDEQFF.

This clone appeared a few times. J is TRBJ2-5 and V is TRBV6-6; TRBD2 matches 7 bases. This CDR3 has 14 residues. Losses at the gene ends were 5 bases for V and 8 bases for J; bases not matched to a gene: 11. Germline V gives CDR1 MNHNY, CDR2 SVGAGI (reference sequence). The CDR3 DNA is TGTGCCAGCAGTGCGGGAGCCAGTAAGGGAACCCAGTACTTC. Translated, it gives CASSAGASKGTQYF.

This chain joins TRBV7-2 and TRBJ2-3, with D maybe TRBD1 (6 bases). Trimming shortened V by 5 bases and J by 1 base, and 10 bases separated the two germline ends. Germline V gene sequence: CDR1 SGHTA, CDR2 FQGNSA. This CDR3 has 14 residues. CDR3 coding DNA: TGTGCCAGCAGCCCAAACAGGGGCACAGATACGCAGTATTTT. The encoded protein is CASSPNRGTDTQYF.

This clone has at least ten counts. The chain is built from TRBV10-3 and TRBJ1-2; D perhaps matches TRBD1 (6 bases). The CDR3 sequence is 12 residues long. V gave up 2 bases and J gave up 14 bases, with 15 bases separating them. The germline V gene has CDR1 ENHRY and CDR2 SYGVKD. CDR3 coding DNA: TGTGCCATCAGTGAGGTTGGGGGGCTGGAGACCTTC. Translation: CAISEVGGLETF.

This clone has just a few counts. This chain connects TRBV10-3 to TRBJ2-2; 7 bases line up with TRBD1. After removal of 0 bases from V and 6 bases from J, the junction contained 4 bases not matched to a gene. Looked up from germline, CDR1 is ENHRY and CDR2 is SYGVKD. CDR3 length: 15 amino acids. CDR3 region: CAISESRQGSGELFF. The CDR3 bases are TGTGCCATCAGTGAGTCGAGACAGGGATCCGGGGAGCTGTTTTTT.

The table lists this clone with a few counts. The gene calls are TRBV9 and TRBJ1-3; no firm D call. The CDR3 has 15 amino acids. Between the trimmed V and J ends, which lost 0 bases and 11 bases, there was a span of 18 bases. CDR1 SGDLS and CDR2 YYNGEE come from the germline V gene. In nucleotides, the CDR3 is TGTGCCAGCAGCGTAGGTGTGACATGGGATTTGGCCATATATTTT. Its protein product is CASSVGVTWDLAIYF.

Only a few counts were recorded for this clone. The V gene is TRBV9, the J gene TRBJ1-1, with 8 bases lining up with TRBD1. The CDR3 is 14 residues long. CDR1 and CDR2 from the germline V gene are SGDLS and YYNGEE. V shed 3 bases and J 5 bases; nucleotides not matched to a gene: 6. CDR3 nucleotides: TGTGCCAGCAGCGCCACAGGGGGGTCAACTGAAGCTTTCTTT. Amino acids: CASSATGGSTEAFF.

This clone was recorded a few times. This rearrangement joins TRBV28 to TRBJ2-3, with 10 bases fitting TRBD2. Germline CDR1 reads MDHEN; CDR2 reads SYDVKM. V lost 5 bases to trimming and J lost 1 base; unmatched junction nucleotides: 12. This CDR3 spans 18 amino acids. The CDR3 region has the DNA TGTGCCAGCAGTCCCCAAGCGGGAGGGGTTGTTGGCACAGATACGCAGTATTTT. Amino acid sequence: CASSPQAGGVVGTDTQYF. Full variable domain (outside the CDR3, taken from reference TRBV28 and TRBJ2-3): DVKVTQSSRYLVKRTGEKVFLECVQDMDHENMFWYRQDPGLGLRLIYFSYDVKMKEKGDIPEGYSVSREKKERFSLILESASTNQTSMYLCASSPQAGGVVGTDTQYFGPGTRLTVL.

This clone showed up just a few times. The J gene is TRBJ1-2, the V gene TRBV29-1; 7 bases agree with TRBD1. The CDR3 extends over 13 amino acids. V lost 7 bases, J lost 2 bases, and 7 bases stayed unmatched. CDR1 is SQVTM and CDR2 is ANQGSEA in the germline V gene. CDR3 sequence: CSARDRLNYGYTF. CDR3 nucleotides: TGCAGCGCCCGGGACAGACTAAACTATGGCTACACCTTC.

The rearrangement joins TRBV7-8 to TRBJ2-1; possibly TRBD2 for D (6 bases). This CDR3 has 13 amino acids. The V and J ends lost 5 bases and 8 bases respectively, with 13 bases between them. From germline, CDR1 is SGHVS and CDR2 FQNEAQ. For the CDR3, the DNA is TGTGCCAGCAGCCCGACTAGTTTCCATGAGCAGTTCTTC. Protein sequence: CASSPTSFHEQFF.

This clone was seen a few times. This chain joins TRBV7-9 and TRBJ2-1, with TRBD2 identical over 10 bases. This CDR3 contains 14 residues. Per germline, CDR1 SEHNR and CDR2 FQNEAQ (reference sequence). The V and J ends lost 6 bases and 6 bases, in that order; junction bases with no gene match: 5. The CDR3 here is CASRGSGRSNEQFF. In nucleotides, the CDR3 is TGTGCCAGCAGGGGTAGCGGGAGGTCCAATGAGCAGTTCTTC.

This sequence joins TRBV15 and TRBJ2-3, with a tentative D call TRBD1 (6 bases). CDR1 and CDR2 from the germline V gene are LNHNV and YYDKDF (reference sequence). Trimming took 9 bases from V and 7 from J, leaving 23 bases between them. The CDR3 sequence is 15 residues long. CDR3 residues: CATKNVGGGEYTQYF. The DNA for the CDR3 is TGTGCCACTAAAAACGTGGGTGGGGGCGAGTATACGCAGTATTTT.

This clone was detected only a few times. The genes are TRBV2 and TRBJ1-5; tentatively, D is TRBD1 (5 bases). Germline-derived CDR1 and CDR2 are SNHLY and FYNNEI. Trimming left V 8 bases short and J 0 bases short, with 14 bases between. The length of the CDR3 is 15 residues. The CDR3 reads CASQRQPNSNQPQHF. The CDR3 DNA is TGTGCCAGCCAGAGACAGCCAAATAGCAATCAGCCCCAGCATTTT.

In its sample, this clone was seen once. The sample holds other DNA sequences that translate to the same CDR3. The CDR3 spells CASSPGFMNTEAFF. In nucleotides, the CDR3 is TGTGCCAGCTCTCCAGGGTTCATGAACACTGAAGCTTTCTTT. The chain joins TRBV18 to TRBJ1-1; D may be TRBD1 (5 bases). Deletions cut 6 bases from V and 0 bases from J, with 11 bases between. The CDR3 has 14 residues. Germline V gene sequence: CDR1 KGHSH, CDR2 LQKENI. The full variable domain, in which reference TRBV18 and TRBJ1-1 provide the parts outside the CDR3, is NAGVMQNPRHLVRRRGQEARLRCSPMKGHSHVYWYRQLPEEGLKFMVYLQKENIIDESGMPKERFSAEFPKEGPSILRIQQVVRGDSAAYFCASSPGFMNTEAFFGQGTRLTVV.

The genes are TRBV18 and TRBJ2-5, with D maybe TRBD1 (5 bases). The germline gives CDR1 KGHSH, CDR2 LQKENI. V shed 3 bases and J shed 5 bases, with 16 bases lying between them. This CDR3 is built from 15 residues. The CDR3 DNA follows: TGTGCCAGCTCACCGCCAGGGTCCCCGGATGAGACCCAGTACTTC. This codes for CASSPPGSPDETQYF. Full variable domain (remainder filled in from reference TRBV18 and TRBJ2-5): NAGVMQNPRHLVRRRGQEARLRCSPMKGHSHVYWYRQLPEEGLKFMVYLQKENIIDESGMPKERFSAEFPKEGPSILRIQQVVRGDSAAYFCASSPPGSPDETQYFGPGTRLLVL.